These T cell receptor beta chains were read from a single sample in a study of multiple sclerosis patients with progressive multifocal leukoencephalopathy. Profiling relied on immunoSEQ multiplex PCR, and the TCRdb table lists in-frame clones only, not all of them. The table has some 31,000 clones, 75% to 90% seen once. The sequenced material came from PBMCs. All receptors derive from a human donor with multiple sclerosis. Both conserved end residues are part of each CDR3. Fields, in order: V gene, D gene, J gene, clone size, CDR3 length, CDR3 protein, CDR3 DNA. D genes are given only for firm matches. Not all rows give a size; the values are once, few, many and, for expanded clones, a class.

v_gene: TRBV5-1
d_gene: NA
j_gene: TRBJ1-1
abundance: NA
len: 13
CDR3aa: CASSLDSNTEAFF
CDR3nt: TGCGCCAGCAGCTTGGACAGTAACACTGAAGCTTTCTTT

v_gene: TRBV7-8
d_gene: TRBD1
j_gene: TRBJ1-2
abundance: NA
len: 17
CDR3aa: CASSYQIPGQGREGYTF
CDR3nt: TGTGCCAGCAGCTACCAAATCCCGGGACAGGGACGGGAAGGCTACACCTTC

v_gene: TRBV7-6
d_gene: NA
j_gene: TRBJ2-3
abundance: NA
len: 13
CDR3aa: CASSFRGEYTQYF
CDR3nt: TGTGCCAGCAGCTTTAGGGGGGAATATACGCAGTATTTT

v_gene: TRBV5-1
d_gene: NA
j_gene: TRBJ1-1
abundance: NA
len: 13
CDR3aa: CASSLQENTEAFF
CDR3nt: TGCGCCAGCAGCTTACAAGAGAACACTGAAGCTTTCTTT

v_gene: TRBV5-8
d_gene: NA
j_gene: TRBJ1-5
abundance: NA
len: 19
CDR3aa: CASSLEATSGGPASQPQHF
CDR3nt: TGTGCCAGCAGCTTGGAAGCAACCAGTGGAGGCCCCGCCTCTCAGCCCCAGCATTTT

v_gene: TRBV12-5
d_gene: TRBD2
j_gene: TRBJ2-7
abundance: NA
len: 16
CDR3aa: CASGLPFTGTGGEQYF
CDR3nt: TGTGCTAGTGGTTTGCCCTTTACCGGGACGGGAGGCGAGCAGTACTTC

v_gene: TRBV6-4
d_gene: TRBD2
j_gene: TRBJ2-1
abundance: NA
len: 15
CDR3aa: CASSDSTSGNNEQFF
CDR3nt: TGTGCCAGCAGTGACTCGACTAGCGGGAACAATGAGCAGTTCTTC

v_gene: TRBV4-3
d_gene: TRBD2
j_gene: TRBJ2-2
abundance: NA
len: 17
CDR3aa: CASSQDRAGGPAGELFF
CDR3nt: TGCGCCAGCAGCCAAGATCGAGCGGGAGGGCCAGCCGGGGAGCTGTTTTTT

v_gene: TRBV7-9
d_gene: TRBD1
j_gene: TRBJ1-2
abundance: NA
len: 17
CDR3aa: CASSLNSGTEANYGYTF
CDR3nt: TGTGCCAGCAGCTTAAATTCCGGGACAGAGGCTAACTATGGCTACACCTTC

v_gene: TRBV7-2
d_gene: NA
j_gene: TRBJ1-2
abundance: NA
len: 15
CDR3aa: CASSLVGLGGDGYTF
CDR3nt: TGTGCCAGCAGCTTAGTTGGGCTGGGAGGGGACGGCTACACCTTC

v_gene: TRBV2
d_gene: NA
j_gene: TRBJ2-2
abundance: NA
len: 15
CDR3aa: CASSEGGANTGELFF
CDR3nt: TGTGCCAGCAGTGAAGGGGGCGCGAACACCGGGGAGCTGTTTTTT

v_gene: TRBV28
d_gene: NA
j_gene: TRBJ2-2
abundance: NA
len: 14
CDR3aa: CASSFMGITGELFF
CDR3nt: TGTGCCAGCAGTTTCATGGGTATAACCGGGGAGCTGTTTTTT

v_gene: TRBV4-3
d_gene: NA
j_gene: TRBJ2-1
abundance: NA
len: 14
CDR3aa: CASSQDRVLNEQFF
CDR3nt: TGCGCCAGCAGCCAAGACCGGGTACTCAACGAGCAGTTCTTC

v_gene: TRBV7-2
d_gene: NA
j_gene: TRBJ2-2
abundance: NA
len: 15
CDR3aa: CASSGQGTNTGELFF
CDR3nt: TGTGCCAGCAGCGGGCAGGGGACGAACACCGGGGAGCTGTTTTTT

v_gene: TRBV28
d_gene: NA
j_gene: TRBJ2-7
abundance: NA
len: 13
CDR3aa: CASSAVALNEQYF
CDR3nt: TGTGCCAGCAGTGCTGTCGCATTGAACGAGCAGTACTTC

v_gene: TRBV27
d_gene: TRBD1
j_gene: TRBJ2-7
abundance: NA
len: 15
CDR3aa: CASSSPAGGTYEQYF
CDR3nt: TGTGCCAGCAGTTCCCCGGCAGGGGGCACCTACGAGCAGTACTTC

v_gene: TRBV5-4
d_gene: NA
j_gene: TRBJ1-1
abundance: few
len: 15
CDR3aa: CASSSWGMGLREAFF
CDR3nt: TGTGCCAGCAGCTCCTGGGGGATGGGACTCCGTGAAGCTTTCTTT

v_gene: TRBV7-2
d_gene: NA
j_gene: TRBJ1-2
abundance: few
len: 14
CDR3aa: CASSPTGSRNGYTF
CDR3nt: TGTGCCAGCAGTCCCACAGGGTCTCGGAACGGCTACACCTTC

v_gene: TRBV9
d_gene: NA
j_gene: TRBJ1-6
abundance: NA
len: 16
CDR3aa: CASSEPGTGYNSPLHF
CDR3nt: TGTGCCAGCAGCGAACCAGGGACGGGCTATAATTCACCCCTCCACTTT

v_gene: TRBV28
d_gene: NA
j_gene: TRBJ1-5
abundance: NA
len: 14
CDR3aa: CASRLRRSNQPQHF
CDR3nt: TGTGCCAGCAGGCTACGTAGGAGCAATCAGCCCCAGCATTTT

v_gene: TRBV7-2
d_gene: NA
j_gene: TRBJ2-2
abundance: NA
len: 15
CDR3aa: CASSGRTGNTGELFF
CDR3nt: TGTGCCAGCAGCGGGAGGACAGGGAACACCGGGGAGCTGTTTTTT

v_gene: TRBV19
d_gene: TRBD1
j_gene: TRBJ1-2
abundance: NA
len: 14
CDR3aa: CASSTPGTGYGYTF
CDR3nt: TGTGCCAGTAGTACCCCAGGGACAGGCTATGGCTACACCTTC

v_gene: TRBV6-5
d_gene: TRBD1
j_gene: TRBJ1-4
abundance: NA
len: 14
CDR3aa: CATKGRGEYEKLFF
CDR3nt: TGTGCCACTAAAGGCAGGGGGGAATATGAAAAACTGTTTTTT

v_gene: TRBV7-3
d_gene: TRBD2
j_gene: TRBJ2-7
abundance: NA
len: 15
CDR3aa: CASSPLAGRGYEQYF
CDR3nt: TGTGCCAGCAGCCCTCTAGCGGGACGGGGGTACGAGCAGTACTTC

v_gene: TRBV27
d_gene: NA
j_gene: TRBJ1-2
abundance: NA
len: 15
CDR3aa: CASSLSRGAGYGYTF
CDR3nt: TGTGCCAGCAGTTTATCAAGGGGGGCGGGCTATGGCTACACCTTC

v_gene: TRBV7-2
d_gene: NA
j_gene: TRBJ1-2
abundance: NA
len: 14
CDR3aa: CASSVSPLNYGYTF
CDR3nt: TGTGCCAGCAGCGTCTCCCCACTTAACTATGGCTACACCTTC

v_gene: TRBV6-4
d_gene: NA
j_gene: TRBJ2-3
abundance: NA
len: 13
CDR3aa: CASSDRVQDTQYF
CDR3nt: TGTGCCAGCAGTGACAGGGTTCAAGATACGCAGTATTTT

v_gene: TRBV2
d_gene: NA
j_gene: TRBJ1-6
abundance: NA
len: 13
CDR3aa: CASRGVENSPLHF
CDR3nt: TGTGCCAGCAGAGGGGTCGAAAATTCACCCCTCCACTTT

v_gene: TRBV25-1
d_gene: NA
j_gene: TRBJ2-2
abundance: NA
len: 14
CDR3aa: CASSEFPSTGELFF
CDR3nt: TGTGCCAGCAGTGAATTCCCTAGCACCGGGGAGCTGTTTTTT

v_gene: TRBV27
d_gene: TRBD2
j_gene: TRBJ2-2
abundance: NA
len: 16
CDR3aa: CASSPSGLADTGELFF
CDR3nt: TGTGCCAGCAGTCCTAGCGGACTAGCGGACACCGGGGAGCTGTTTTTT

v_gene: TRBV5-6
d_gene: TRBD1
j_gene: TRBJ2-5
abundance: once
len: 14
CDR3aa: CASSFRDSQETQYF
CDR3nt: TGTGCCAGCAGCTTTAGGGACAGCCAAGAGACCCAGTACTTC

v_gene: TRBV10-2
d_gene: TRBD1
j_gene: TRBJ1-1
abundance: NA
len: 15
CDR3aa: CASASRDRGALEAFF
CDR3nt: TGCGCCAGCGCCTCAAGGGACAGGGGGGCCCTTGAAGCTTTCTTT

v_gene: TRBV27
d_gene: TRBD1
j_gene: TRBJ2-2
abundance: NA
len: 17
CDR3aa: CASSLEGDRANTGELFF
CDR3nt: TGTGCCAGCAGCCTAGAGGGGGACAGGGCGAACACCGGGGAGCTGTTTTTT

v_gene: TRBV2
d_gene: TRBD2
j_gene: TRBJ2-5
abundance: NA
len: 14
CDR3aa: CASTRLAVQETQYF
CDR3nt: TGTGCCAGCACCAGACTAGCGGTCCAAGAGACCCAGTACTTC

v_gene: TRBV19
d_gene: TRBD1
j_gene: TRBJ1-1
abundance: once
len: 14
CDR3aa: CASNFGQGGSEAFF
CDR3nt: TGTGCCAGTAATTTTGGACAGGGGGGGTCTGAAGCTTTCTTT

v_gene: TRBV5-1
d_gene: TRBD2
j_gene: TRBJ2-1
abundance: NA
len: 16
CDR3aa: CASSSIGTRVGLEQFF
CDR3nt: TGCGCCAGCAGCTCCATAGGGACTAGGGTAGGGTTAGAGCAGTTCTTC

v_gene: TRBV4-1
d_gene: NA
j_gene: TRBJ1-1
abundance: NA
len: 14
CDR3aa: CASQGVGAAGEAFF
CDR3nt: TGCGCCAGTCAAGGGGTGGGGGCCGCCGGGGAAGCTTTCTTT

v_gene: TRBV11-2
d_gene: TRBD2
j_gene: TRBJ2-2
abundance: NA
len: 16
CDR3aa: CASSLSAGVVTGELFF
CDR3nt: TGTGCCAGCAGCTTATCAGCGGGAGTCGTCACCGGGGAGCTGTTTTTT

v_gene: TRBV7-2
d_gene: NA
j_gene: TRBJ2-7
abundance: NA
len: 15
CDR3aa: CASSPRNWGTYEQYF
CDR3nt: TGTGCCAGCAGCCCTCGAAATTGGGGAACCTACGAGCAGTACTTC

v_gene: TRBV7-9
d_gene: NA
j_gene: TRBJ1-3
abundance: few
len: 14
CDR3aa: CASSPVGAGNTIYF
CDR3nt: TGTGCCAGCAGCCCCGTGGGGGCTGGAAACACCATATATTTT

v_gene: TRBV29-1
d_gene: NA
j_gene: TRBJ2-7
abundance: NA
len: 14
CDR3aa: CSVAGVGVSYEQYF
CDR3nt: TGCAGCGTCGCCGGGGTGGGGGTCTCCTACGAGCAGTACTTC

v_gene: TRBV5-1
d_gene: NA
j_gene: TRBJ2-1
abundance: NA
len: 16
CDR3aa: CASSSEVGGLIGEQFF
CDR3nt: TGCGCCAGCAGCTCCGAGGTTGGGGGGCTCATTGGTGAGCAGTTCTTC

v_gene: TRBV5-4
d_gene: NA
j_gene: TRBJ2-3
abundance: NA
len: 14
CDR3aa: CASSPGLRTDTQYF
CDR3nt: TGTGCCAGCAGCCCCGGACTGCGCACAGATACGCAGTATTTT

v_gene: TRBV27
d_gene: NA
j_gene: TRBJ1-1
abundance: NA
len: 15
CDR3aa: CASRRGLLGGGEAFF
CDR3nt: TGTGCCAGCCGAAGAGGTCTCCTTGGGGGGGGTGAAGCTTTCTTT

v_gene: TRBV16
d_gene: TRBD1
j_gene: TRBJ1-5
abundance: NA
len: 19
CDR3aa: CASSQSLGQGGSGNQPQHF
CDR3nt: TGTGCCAGCAGCCAATCTTTGGGACAGGGGGGGAGCGGCAATCAGCCCCAGCATTTT

v_gene: TRBV2
d_gene: NA
j_gene: TRBJ1-1
abundance: NA
len: 15
CDR3aa: CATLREGYRNTEAFF
CDR3nt: TGTGCCACCCTGAGGGAGGGGTATAGAAACACTGAAGCTTTCTTT

v_gene: TRBV19
d_gene: TRBD1
j_gene: TRBJ2-1
abundance: NA
len: 15
CDR3aa: CASRPTGGSYNEQFF
CDR3nt: TGTGCCAGTAGACCGACAGGGGGCTCCTACAATGAGCAGTTCTTC

v_gene: TRBV29-1
d_gene: NA
j_gene: TRBJ2-7
abundance: NA
len: 13
CDR3aa: CSASQRHLYEQYF
CDR3nt: TGCAGCGCCTCCCAAAGACATCTCTACGAGCAGTACTTC